This entry lists 13 T cell receptor beta chains sequenced from one sample in a study of cytotoxic CD8 clonotypes in ibrutinib-treated CLL. Assay used: immunoSEQ multiplex PCR; TCRdb lists only in-frame clones, some missing. The table shows approximately 91,000 clones, with 70% to 80% occurring only once. The source was PBMCs, collected after 12 months of ibrutinib treatment. The receptors stem from a human donor with chronic lymphocytic leukemia.

This chain connects TRBV25-1 to TRBJ2-6; perhaps TRBD1 as D (6 bases). This CDR3 region has 16 residues. Germline loops: CDR1 MGHDK, CDR2 SYGVNS. Trimming removed 7 bases at V and 4 bases at J, with 17 bases between. CDR3 loop: CASTPGAPAGANVLTF. CDR3 coding DNA: TGTGCCAGCACCCCAGGGGCCCCCGCGGGGGCCAACGTCCTGACTTTC.

V gene TRBV7-8 combines with J gene TRBJ2-3; D is uncertain. The V end lost 3 bases, the J end lost 6 bases, and 4 bases lay between the germline ends. The germline V gene has CDR1 SGHVS and CDR2 FQNEAQ. The CDR3 has 11 amino acids. The CDR3 nucleotides read TGTGCCAGCAGCTTCGGGGATACGCAGTATTTT. Amino acid sequence: CASSFGDTQYF.

The V and J genes are TRBV5-1 and TRBJ1-6; perhaps TRBD1 as D (5 bases). Trimming stripped 0 bases from V and 10 bases from J, with 8 bases between. Germline V gene sequence: CDR1 SGHRS, CDR2 YFSETQ. There are 13 residues in the CDR3. The CDR3 region has the DNA TGCGCCAGCAGCTTGGGGGGGGACTCACCCCTCCACTTT. Its translation is CASSLGGDSPLHF.

This sequence joins TRBV18 and TRBJ2-2; the D is unclear. This CDR3 has 12 amino acids. CDR1 is KGHSH and CDR2 is LQKENI in the germline V gene. Trimming pared 5 bases from V and 6 bases from J, leaving 7 bases between. The CDR3 protein is CASSSPPGELFF. DNA of the CDR3: TGTGCCAGCTCATCCCCACCCGGGGAGCTGTTTTTT.

This chain links TRBV7-9 with TRBJ2-1, with 12 bases aligning to TRBD2. This CDR3 region has 14 residues. The germline V gene has CDR1 SEHNR and CDR2 FQNEAQ (reference sequence). Unmatched junction bases numbered 3, after V lost 7 bases and J lost 5 bases. CDR3 DNA sequence: TGTGCCAGCACATGGACTAGCGGGGACAATGAGCAGTTCTTC. This translates into CASTWTSGDNEQFF.

This sequence joins TRBV28 and TRBJ1-1; TRBD1 matches at 9 bases. The germline V gene has CDR1 MDHEN and CDR2 SYDVKM. V lost 5 bases and J lost 4; bases outside the gene matches: 8. The CDR3 is made up of 15 amino acids. CDR3 region: CASSPGDRAGTEAFF. The CDR3 region has the DNA TGTGCCAGCAGTCCCGGGGACAGGGCAGGCACTGAAGCTTTCTTT.

The rearrangement joins TRBV10-3 to TRBJ2-1; 8 bases fit TRBD2. V trimming: 6 bases; J trimming: 5 bases; junction bases outside the gene matches: 3. Germline CDR1 reads ENHRY; CDR2 reads SYGVKD. The CDR3 consists of 13 residues. CDR3 in DNA: TGTGCCATCAGCCAACTAGCGGACAATGAGCAGTTCTTC. Translating gives CAISQLADNEQFF.

This chain uses TRBV20-1 with TRBJ2-5; D is possibly TRBD2 (5 bases). The CDR3 spans 8 residues. V was cut by 7 bases and J by 9 bases, with 6 bases left in between. The germline V gene has CDR1 DFQATT and CDR2 SNEGSKA (reference sequence). This CDR3 is CSVGAQYF. CDR3 in DNA: TGCAGTGTCGGGGCCCAGTACTTC.

This chain links TRBV7-3 with TRBJ2-7; tentatively, D is TRBD1 (5 bases). Trimming took 4 bases from V and 7 from J, leaving 17 bases between them. From germline, CDR1 is SGHTA and CDR2 FQGTGA. The CDR3 contains 14 residues. CDR3 protein: CASSSSYRMGEQYF. The CDR3, as DNA: TGTGCCAGCAGCTCCTCTTACAGGATGGGGGAGCAGTACTTC. Full variable domain (outside the CDR3, taken from reference TRBV7-3 and TRBJ2-7): GAGVSQTPSNKVTEKGKYVELRCDPISGHTALYWYRQSLGQGPEFLIYFQGTGAADDSGLPNDRFFAVRPEGSVSTLKIQRTERGDSAVYLCASSSSYRMGEQYFGPGTRLTVT.

The rearrangement joins TRBV19 to TRBJ2-3; TRBD2 agrees at 7 bases. From germline, CDR1 is LNHDA and CDR2 SQIVND (reference sequence). The CDR3 consists of 16 residues. V was clipped by 6 bases and J by 0 bases; unmatched bases: 9. The CDR3 DNA reads as TGTGCCAGTAGAGAGGGCCCGGGGGGTAGCACAGATACGCAGTATTTT. It is translated as CASREGPGGSTDTQYF.

The chain uses TRBV10-3 and TRBJ2-7, with D perhaps TRBD2 (5 bases). V lost 8 bases and J 7 bases, leaving 18 bases between the germline ends. CDR3 length: 13 amino acids. Germline V gives CDR1 ENHRY, CDR2 SYGVKD. CDR3 in DNA: TGTGCCATCGGGTGGGCGGGCACGCGGGAGCAGTACTTC. As protein: CAIGWAGTREQYF.

The V and J genes are TRBV7-2 and TRBJ1-3, with TRBD1 as a possible D gene (5 bases). CDR1 and CDR2 (germline): SGHTA, FQGNSA. The ends were cut back, 1 base at V and 9 bases at J, with 19 bases in the middle. The CDR3 spans 16 residues. CDR3 protein: CASSLGVGGVGGTIYF. The DNA of the CDR3 is TGTGCCAGCAGCTTAGGGGTCGGGGGGGTCGGTGGCACCATATATTTT. The full variable domain, completed using reference TRBV7-2 and TRBJ1-3, is GAGVSQSPSNKVTEKGKDVELRCDPISGHTALYWYRQSLGQGLEFLIYFQGNSAPDKSGLPSDRFSAERTGGSVSTLTIQRTQQEDSAVYLCASSLGVGGVGGTIYFGEGSWLTVV.

J is TRBJ2-5 and V is TRBV5-8; 7 bases are a match to TRBD2. Trimming removed 10 bases from V and 5 bases from J; junction bases left unmatched: 8. This CDR3 is built from 12 residues. Germline V gene sequence: CDR1 SGHTS, CDR2 YDEGEE. CDR3 loop: CAGGRGVETQYF. The CDR3 DNA sequence: TGTGCCGGAGGCCGGGGGGTGGAGACCCAGTACTTC.